This is a list of T cell receptor beta chains from one sample in a study of blood T cell repertoires in COVID-19. TCRdb's copy holds only in-frame clones and misses some; the assay was immunoSEQ multiplex PCR. The sample lists 150,000 or so clones; roughly 93% were seen once. Sequencing input: peripheral blood. The receptors were sampled from a woman aged 60 to 75 with COVID-19, enrolled during active disease. Each CDR3 is given with its conserved first and last residue. D genes are given only for firm matches. The size field is filled for only some rows; it gives once, few, many or a size class.

CDR3 length | J gene | D gene | V gene | clone size | CDR3 DNA | CDR3 protein
16 | TRBJ2-5 | NA | TRBV7-8 | NA | TGTGCCAGCAGCACCTTCCGGGCTAGCCCACAAGAGACCCAGTACTTC | CASSTFRASPQETQYF
14 | TRBJ2-3 | TRBD2 | TRBV6-5 | NA | TGTGCCAGCAGTTCTAGCGGGGGGGCTAGTACACAGTATTTT | CASSSSGGASTQYF
15 | TRBJ1-1 | NA | TRBV7-8 | NA | TGTGCCAGCAGCTTAGCCGGACCCCGGGGCACTGAAGCTTTCTTT | CASSLAGPRGTEAFF
15 | TRBJ2-1 | TRBD2 | TRBV7-7 | NA | TGTGCTAGCAGCTTAGAGGCGGGGGGGGCAAATGAGCAGTTCTTC | CASSLEAGGANEQFF
15 | TRBJ1-1 | TRBD1 | TRBV7-2 | NA | TGTGCCAGCAGCTTCGGGTGGACAGGGGACACTGAAGCTTTCTTT | CASSFGWTGDTEAFF
14 | TRBJ1-1 | TRBD1 | TRBV18 | NA | TGTGCCAGCTCACGGGACAGGGGGAACACTGAAGCTTTCTTT | CASSRDRGNTEAFF
13 | TRBJ1-2 | NA | TRBV7-3 | once | TGTGCCAGCAGCAAAGGGGTTAAGGATGGCTACACCTTC | CASSKGVKDGYTF
15 | TRBJ1-2 | TRBD1 | TRBV9 | NA | TGTGCCAGCAGCTCAACAGGGGGCGCAGGCTATGGCTACACCTTC | CASSSTGGAGYGYTF
15 | TRBJ1-3 | NA | TRBV5-6 | NA | TGTGCCAGCAGCCCCGGGGGGATCTCTGGAAACACCATATATTTT | CASSPGGISGNTIYF
16 | TRBJ2-7 | TRBD1 | TRBV4-2 | NA | TGTGCCAGCTCCACAACCGGGACAGGGGTATCCTACGAGCAGTACTTC | CASSTTGTGVSYEQYF
11 | TRBJ1-2 | TRBD1 | TRBV20-1 | NA | TGCAGTGCTAGCAGGGGGCCTGGCTACACCTTC | CSASRGPGYTF
12 | TRBJ1-5 | NA | TRBV2 | NA | TGTGCCAGCAGTGGCAGGAATCAGCCCCAGCATTTT | CASSGRNQPQHF
15 | TRBJ2-7 | TRBD1 | TRBV6-5 | NA | TGTGCCAGCAGTTACGGGCAGGGGGCTGACTACGAGCAGTACTTC | CASSYGQGADYEQYF
15 | TRBJ2-1 | NA | TRBV21-1 | NA | TGTGCCAGCAGCGCAAAACAGAGCTCCTACAATGAGCAGTTCTTC | CASSAKQSSYNEQFF
14 | TRBJ1-5 | NA | TRBV19 | once | TGTGCCAGTAGGCCGAACTATAGCAATCAGCCCCAGCATTTT | CASRPNYSNQPQHF
13 | TRBJ1-1 | NA | TRBV5-1 | NA | TGCGCCAGCAGGGGGCAGGGCGACACTGAAGCTTTCTTT | CASRGQGDTEAFF
14 | TRBJ1-2 | TRBD1 | TRBV10-3 | NA | TGTGCCACCTTACGACAGGGGGCTAACTATGGCTACACCTTC | CATLRQGANYGYTF
15 | TRBJ2-7 | TRBD1 | TRBV5-1 | NA | TGCGCCAGCAGCTTGGGAGGGACAGATTTATACGAGCAGTACTTC | CASSLGGTDLYEQYF
14 | TRBJ1-1 | TRBD1 | TRBV7-3 | NA | TGTGCCAGCAGCTCCGGGACAGGGTCTACTGAAGCTTTCTTT | CASSSGTGSTEAFF
16 | TRBJ1-4 | NA | TRBV4-3 | NA | TGCGCCAGCAGCCCCGGGACTGTCAAGAGTAATGAAAAACTGTTTTTT | CASSPGTVKSNEKLFF
13 | TRBJ1-5 | TRBD1 | TRBV15 | NA | TGTGCCACCAGCAGGGGACAGGCCCAGCCCCAGCATTTT | CATSRGQAQPQHF
15 | TRBJ2-5 | TRBD1 | TRBV4-2 | NA | TGTGCCAGCAGCCAAGCTACAGGGGTTGAAGAGACCCAGTACTTC | CASSQATGVEETQYF
15 | TRBJ2-1 | NA | TRBV23-1 | NA | TGCGCCAGCATCCGACAGGTCAGATTTTACAATGAGCAGTTCTTC | CASIRQVRFYNEQFF
14 | TRBJ1-2 | TRBD1 | TRBV5-8 | few | TGTGCCAGCAGCTTGTGGGAGACAGGGAAGGGCTACACCTTC | CASSLWETGKGYTF
15 | TRBJ2-5 | TRBD2 | TRBV7-2 | NA | TGTGCCAGCAGCCGGACTAGCGGGGGGGCGGAGACCCAGTACTTC | CASSRTSGGAETQYF
15 | TRBJ2-2 | TRBD1 | TRBV5-6 | once | TGTGCCAGCAGCCCGACAGGGGCGACCACCGGGGAGCTGTTTTTT | CASSPTGATTGELFF
16 | TRBJ2-3 | TRBD2 | TRBV11-3 | NA | TGTGCCAGCAGCTTAGAGACTAGCGGTGCAACAGATACGCAGTATTTT | CASSLETSGATDTQYF
16 | TRBJ1-2 | NA | TRBV5-6 | few | TGTGCCAGCAGCTCCGCAGACAGCGAAGCCCGACGTGGCTACACCTTC | CASSSADSEARRGYTF
13 | TRBJ1-4 | NA | TRBV18 | NA | TGTGCCAGCTCACCACCAGACAGTGAAAAACTGTTTTTT | CASSPPDSEKLFF
12 | TRBJ1-2 | NA | TRBV12-3/TRBV12-4 | NA | TGTGCCAGCAGCGCAGGGGACTATGGCTACACCTTC | CASSAGDYGYTF
16 | TRBJ2-2 | TRBD2 | TRBV19 | NA | TGTGCCAGTAGTAACGGCCTAGCGGGGATCACCGGGGAGCTGTTTTTT | CASSNGLAGITGELFF
14 | TRBJ2-3 | NA | TRBV7-2 | once | TGTGCCAGCAGCTTACAGGGCAGCACAGATACGCAGTATTTT | CASSLQGSTDTQYF
14 | TRBJ1-6 | NA | TRBV6-5 | NA | TGTGCCAGCAGTCCCCCACAGGGCCGATCACCCCTCCACTTT | CASSPPQGRSPLHF
15 | TRBJ2-7 | TRBD2 | TRBV7-9 | NA | TGTGCCAGCAGCTTTGGGCGGGGGAAGCACTACGAGCAGTACTTC | CASSFGRGKHYEQYF
16 | TRBJ1-5 | TRBD1 | TRBV9 | NA | TGTGCCAGCAGCCCCGGGACAGGGGCACTCAATCAGCCCCAGCATTTT | CASSPGTGALNQPQHF
12 | TRBJ1-2 | TRBD1 | TRBV28 | once | TGTGCCAGCAGTACCGGGACAGGGAGAGACACCTTC | CASSTGTGRDTF
14 | TRBJ1-5 | NA | TRBV27 | NA | TGTGCCAGCAGTGAAAATGGGCGCTCAGGGCCCCAGCATTTT | CASSENGRSGPQHF
15 | TRBJ1-3 | TRBD1 | TRBV4-3 | NA | TGCGCCAGCAGCCGAAGCTACAGGGGCGGAAACACCATATATTTT | CASSRSYRGGNTIYF
15 | TRBJ1-1 | NA | TRBV10-2 | NA | TGCGCCAGCAGTGATTTCGGGGGAATGAACACTGAAGCTTTCTTT | CASSDFGGMNTEAFF
16 | TRBJ2-1 | NA | TRBV19 | once | TGTGCCAGTAGTTGGAGGGATAGACTGGTAAGGAATGAGCAGTTCTTC | CASSWRDRLVRNEQFF